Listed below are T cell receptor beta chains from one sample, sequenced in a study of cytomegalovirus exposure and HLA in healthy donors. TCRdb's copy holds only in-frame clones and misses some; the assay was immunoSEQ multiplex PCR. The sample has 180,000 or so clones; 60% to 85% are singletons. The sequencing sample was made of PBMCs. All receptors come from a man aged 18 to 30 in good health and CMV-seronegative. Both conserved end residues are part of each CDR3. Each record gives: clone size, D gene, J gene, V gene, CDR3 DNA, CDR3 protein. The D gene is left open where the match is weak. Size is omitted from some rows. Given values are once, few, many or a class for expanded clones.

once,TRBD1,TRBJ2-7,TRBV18,TGTGCCAGCTCACCTCTTTCCGGGACAGGGTTCTACGAGCAGTACTTC,CASSPLSGTGFYEQYF
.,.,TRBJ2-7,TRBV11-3,TGTGCCAGCAGCGCGCGGCAGGGGACCGAGCAGTACTTC,CASSARQGTEQYF
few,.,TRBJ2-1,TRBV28,TGTGCCAGCAGTCCCGGGCCGGGATCGGAGTTCTTC,CASSPGPGSEFF
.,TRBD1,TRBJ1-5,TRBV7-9,TGTGCCAGCAGCCCAGGGACAGGGGGCAGACAGCCCCAGCATTTT,CASSPGTGGRQPQHF
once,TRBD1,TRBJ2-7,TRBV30,TGTGCCTGGGGACAGGGTTACGAGTACTTC,CAWGQGYEYF
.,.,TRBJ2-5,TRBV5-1,TGCGCCAGCAGCTCTGGCCCACAAGAGACCCAGTACTTC,CASSSGPQETQYF
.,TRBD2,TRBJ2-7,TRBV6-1,TGTGCCAGTGTAGCGGGACCCTACGAGCAGTACTTC,CASVAGPYEQYF
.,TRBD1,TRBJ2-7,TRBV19,TGTGCCAGTAGTTCAGGTGCAGGGGGCTTCTCCTACGAGCAGTACTTC,CASSSGAGGFSYEQYF
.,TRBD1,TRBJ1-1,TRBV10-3,TGTGCCATCACAGGGGACAGGGGGAACACTGAAGCTTTCTTT,CAITGDRGNTEAFF
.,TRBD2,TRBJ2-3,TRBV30,TGTGCCTGGAGTGGTTGGGCGGGGGGTTCCACAGATACGCAGTATTTT,CAWSGWAGGSTDTQYF
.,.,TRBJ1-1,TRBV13,TGTGCCAGCAGTCTCCAGGGTGGAACTGAAGCTTTCTTT,CASSLQGGTEAFF
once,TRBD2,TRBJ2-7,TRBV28,TGTGCCAGCAGTAAAGGGAGGGGTGGATCCTACGAGCAGTACTTC,CASSKGRGGSYEQYF
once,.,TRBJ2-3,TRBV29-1,TGCAGCGTTGAACCCGCTAGCTTCACAGATACGCAGTATTTT,CSVEPASFTDTQYF
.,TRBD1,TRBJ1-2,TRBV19,TGTGCCAGTACCCGTGGACAGGGAGACTATGGCTACACCTTC,CASTRGQGDYGYTF
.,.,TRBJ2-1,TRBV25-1,TGTGCCAGCAGTGAATTAAGTATCGGGTTTACACCCTACAATGAGCAGTTCTTC,CASSELSIGFTPYNEQFF
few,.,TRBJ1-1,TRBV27,TGTGCCAGCAGTTTAGGCAGGAACACTGAAGCTTTCTTT,CASSLGRNTEAFF
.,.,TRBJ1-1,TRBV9,TGTGCCAGCAGCGTAGCTACAGGGTCGGGCGCTGAAGCTTTCTTT,CASSVATGSGAEAFF
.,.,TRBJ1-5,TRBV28,TGTGCCAGCAGTGCGACAGGACCCAATCAGCCCCAGCATTTT,CASSATGPNQPQHF
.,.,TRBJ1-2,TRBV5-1,TGCGCCAGCAGCCCCGGAGGGCGCCCCCAAGGGTATGGCTACACCTTC,CASSPGGRPQGYGYTF
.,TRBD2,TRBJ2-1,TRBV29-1,TGCAGCGTCCTACTAGCGGGGAGACCAGGAGAGCAGTTCTTC,CSVLLAGRPGEQFF
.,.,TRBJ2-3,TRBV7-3,TGTGCCAGCAGCTTAATGATACTAGCCCCCACAGATACGCAGTATTTT,CASSLMILAPTDTQYF
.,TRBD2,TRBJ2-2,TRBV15,TGTGCCACCAGCAGAGATTTAAGACTAGCGGCGATCACCGGGGAGCTGTTTTTT,CATSRDLRLAAITGELFF
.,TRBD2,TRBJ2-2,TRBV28,TGTGCCAGCAGTTTATGGACTAGCGGGGGGGCTCTTTCCGGGGAGCTGTTTTTT,CASSLWTSGGALSGELFF
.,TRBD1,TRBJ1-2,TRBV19,TGTGCCAGTAGTCCAGGGGGAGCGAACTATGGCTACACCTTC,CASSPGGANYGYTF
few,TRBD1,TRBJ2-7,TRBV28,TGTGCCAGCAGTCCCGGGGCCCGACAGGGTACGTACGAGCAGTACTTC,CASSPGARQGTYEQYF
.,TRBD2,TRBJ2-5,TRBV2,TGTGCCAGCAGTTTGAGCGGGGGGGGCCAAGAGACCCAGTACTTC,CASSLSGGGQETQYF
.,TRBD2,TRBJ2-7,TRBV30,TGTGCCTGGAGTTTCGGCGGGGGGTACGAGCAGTACTTC,CAWSFGGGYEQYF
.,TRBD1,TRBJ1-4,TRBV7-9,TGTGCCAGCAGCTTAAGGACAGGGTCTAATGAAAAACTGTTTTTT,CASSLRTGSNEKLFF
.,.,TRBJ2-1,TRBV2,TGTGCCAGCAGTTCAACTAGATACAATGAGCAGTTCTTC,CASSSTRYNEQFF
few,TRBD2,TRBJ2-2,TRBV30,TGTGCCTGGAGTCTCTTGGGGGAGGGGACCGGGGAGCTGTTTTTT,CAWSLLGEGTGELFF
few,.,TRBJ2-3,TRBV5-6,TGTGCCAGCAGCTTGGGTCCGACAGATACGCAGTATTTT,CASSLGPTDTQYF
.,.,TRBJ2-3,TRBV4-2,TGTGCCAGCAGCCAAGAGAGGGTGGATACGCAGTATTTT,CASSQERVDTQYF
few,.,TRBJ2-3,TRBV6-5,TGTGCCAGCAGTCCGACAGGAAGCACAGATACGCAGTATTTT,CASSPTGSTDTQYF
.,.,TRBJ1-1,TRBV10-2,TGCGCCAGCAGTAGTCAGGGGTTTGTGACTGAAGCTTTCTTT,CASSSQGFVTEAFF
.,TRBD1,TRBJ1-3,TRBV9,TGTGCCAGCAGCTTCGAGGGACAGGGGGCAGGAAACACCATATATTTT,CASSFEGQGAGNTIYF
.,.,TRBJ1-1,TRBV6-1,TGTGCCAGCACCACGGGGACTGAAGCTTTCTTT,CASTTGTEAFF
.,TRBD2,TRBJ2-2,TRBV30,TGTGCCTGGAGGCCACTAGCGGGAGATTGGGGCACCGGGGAGCTGTTTTTT,CAWRPLAGDWGTGELFF
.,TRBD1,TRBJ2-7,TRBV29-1,TGCAGCGCCGCACGGACAGGGGGCTACGAGCAGTACTTC,CSAARTGGYEQYF
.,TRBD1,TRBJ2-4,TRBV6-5,TGTGCCAGCCAGGGGGCGAAAAACATTCAGTACTTC,CASQGAKNIQYF
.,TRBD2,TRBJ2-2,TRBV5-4,TGTGCCAGCAGCTTACGACCCTCGCGGGAGAACCCCTCGAACACCGGGGAGCTGTTTTTT,CASSLRPSRENPSNTGELFF
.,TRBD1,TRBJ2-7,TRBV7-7,TGTGCTAGCAGCTTAGACAGGGGGTTCGAGCAGTACTTC,CASSLDRGFEQYF
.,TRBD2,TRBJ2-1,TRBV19,TGTGCCAGTAGTATAGTTAGCGGGGGGCCATGGGAGGCGTTCTTC,CASSIVSGGPWEAFF
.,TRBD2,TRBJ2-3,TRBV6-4,TGTGCCAGCAGTGAGACTAGCGGGGGGTCTGGTACGCAGTATTTT,CASSETSGGSGTQYF
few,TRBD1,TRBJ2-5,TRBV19,TGTGCCAGTAGTATGGGACAGGAAGAGACCCAGTACTTC,CASSMGQEETQYF
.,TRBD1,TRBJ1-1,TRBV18,TGTGCCAGCTCACCAGGACAGGGGCTCACTGAAGCTTTCTTT,CASSPGQGLTEAFF
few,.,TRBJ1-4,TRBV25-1,TGTGCCAGCAGTGCTTCGGGAGGATTTAATGAAAAACTGTTTTTT,CASSASGGFNEKLFF